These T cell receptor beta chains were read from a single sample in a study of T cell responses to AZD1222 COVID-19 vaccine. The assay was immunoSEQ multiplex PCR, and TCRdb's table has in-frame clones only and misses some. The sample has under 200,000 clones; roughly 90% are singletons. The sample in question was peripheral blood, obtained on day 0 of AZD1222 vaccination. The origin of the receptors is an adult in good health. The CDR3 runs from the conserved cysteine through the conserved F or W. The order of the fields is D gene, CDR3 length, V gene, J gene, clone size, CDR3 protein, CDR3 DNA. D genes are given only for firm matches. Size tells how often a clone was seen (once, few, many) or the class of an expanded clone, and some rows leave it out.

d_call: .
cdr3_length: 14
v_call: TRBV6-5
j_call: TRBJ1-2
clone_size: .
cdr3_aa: CASSYSGPNYGYTF
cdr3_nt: TGTGCCAGCAGTTACTCGGGACCGAACTATGGCTACACCTTC

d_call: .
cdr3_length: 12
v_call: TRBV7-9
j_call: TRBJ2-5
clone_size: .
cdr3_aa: CASATKGETQYF
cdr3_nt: TGTGCCAGCGCCACCAAGGGAGAGACCCAGTACTTC

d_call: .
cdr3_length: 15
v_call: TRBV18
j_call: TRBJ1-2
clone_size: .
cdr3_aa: CASSLSDQQGYGYTF
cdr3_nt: TGTGCCAGCTCACTGTCGGATCAACAGGGCTATGGCTACACCTTC

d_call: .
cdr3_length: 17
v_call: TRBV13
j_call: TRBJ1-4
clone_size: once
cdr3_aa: CASSLARKDSGGVKLFF
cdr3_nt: TGTGCCAGCAGCTTAGCCAGGAAAGACAGCGGAGGGGTAAAACTGTTTTTT

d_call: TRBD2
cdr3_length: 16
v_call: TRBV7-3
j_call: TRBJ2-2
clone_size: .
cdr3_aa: CASSSLGGGLTGELFF
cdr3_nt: TGTGCCAGCAGCTCCCTTGGGGGAGGGCTCACCGGGGAGCTGTTTTTT

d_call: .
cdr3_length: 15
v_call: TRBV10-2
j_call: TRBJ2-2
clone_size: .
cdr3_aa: CASSDGGGNTGELFF
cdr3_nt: TGCGCCAGCAGTGATGGGGGAGGGAACACCGGGGAGCTGTTTTTT

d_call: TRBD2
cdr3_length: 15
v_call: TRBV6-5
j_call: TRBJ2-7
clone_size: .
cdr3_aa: CASSLRGGSSYEQYF
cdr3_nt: TGTGCCAGCTCCTTGCGGGGGGGGAGCTCCTACGAGCAGTACTTC

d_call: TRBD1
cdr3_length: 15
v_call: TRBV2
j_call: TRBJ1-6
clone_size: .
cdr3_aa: CASSGTGGTNSPLHF
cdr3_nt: TGTGCCAGCAGCGGGACAGGGGGAACGAATTCACCCCTCCACTTT

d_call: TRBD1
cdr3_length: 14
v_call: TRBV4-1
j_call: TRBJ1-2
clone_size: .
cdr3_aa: CASSQETGDYGYTF
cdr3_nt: TGCGCCAGCAGCCAAGAGACAGGGGACTATGGCTACACCTTC

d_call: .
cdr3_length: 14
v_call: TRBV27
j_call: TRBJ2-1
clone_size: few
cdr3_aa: CASSFGLTLNEQFF
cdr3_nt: TGTGCCAGCAGTTTCGGACTAACCCTCAATGAGCAGTTCTTC

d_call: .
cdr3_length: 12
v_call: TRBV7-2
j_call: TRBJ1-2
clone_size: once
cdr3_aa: CASSLATGGYTF
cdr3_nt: TGTGCCAGCAGCTTAGCGACAGGTGGCTACACCTTC

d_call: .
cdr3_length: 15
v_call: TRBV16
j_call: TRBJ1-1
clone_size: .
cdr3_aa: CASSQYGRLNTEAFF
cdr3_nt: TGTGCCAGCAGCCAATATGGACGGCTGAACACTGAAGCTTTCTTT

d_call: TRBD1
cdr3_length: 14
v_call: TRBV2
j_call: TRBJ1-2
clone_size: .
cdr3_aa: CASRAGGAFYGYTF
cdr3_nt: TGTGCCAGCCGGGCAGGGGGCGCTTTCTATGGCTACACCTTC

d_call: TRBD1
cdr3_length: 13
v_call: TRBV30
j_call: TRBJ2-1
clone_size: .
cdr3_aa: CAWRRTGYDEQFF
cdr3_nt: TGTGCCTGGAGAAGGACAGGGTACGATGAGCAGTTCTTC

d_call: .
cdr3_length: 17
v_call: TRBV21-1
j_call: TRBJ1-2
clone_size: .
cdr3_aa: CASSKEVGDRGIHGYTF
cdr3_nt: TGTGCCAGCAGCAAAGAGGTAGGGGACAGGGGCATTCATGGCTACACCTTC

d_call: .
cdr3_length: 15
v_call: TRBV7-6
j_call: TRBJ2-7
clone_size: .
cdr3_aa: CASSLDGSNSGEQYF
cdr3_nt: TGTGCCAGCAGCTTAGACGGGAGTAACTCGGGGGAGCAGTACTTC

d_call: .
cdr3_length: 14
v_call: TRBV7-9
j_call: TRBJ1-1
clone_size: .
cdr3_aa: CASSPRSRNTEAFF
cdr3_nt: TGTGCCAGCAGCCCAAGGAGTAGGAACACTGAAGCTTTCTTT

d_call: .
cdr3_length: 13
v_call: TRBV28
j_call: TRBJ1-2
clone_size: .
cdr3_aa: CASSSLLNYGYTF
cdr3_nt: TGTGCCAGCAGCTCCTTGTTGAACTATGGCTACACCTTC

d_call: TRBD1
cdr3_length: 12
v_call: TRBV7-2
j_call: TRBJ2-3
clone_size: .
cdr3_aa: CASDRGKDTQYF
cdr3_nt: TGTGCCAGCGACAGGGGCAAAGATACGCAGTATTTT

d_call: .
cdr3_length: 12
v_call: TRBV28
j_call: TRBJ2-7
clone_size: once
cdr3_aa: CASSFQVDEQYF
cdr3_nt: TGTGCCAGCAGTTTTCAGGTCGACGAGCAGTACTTC

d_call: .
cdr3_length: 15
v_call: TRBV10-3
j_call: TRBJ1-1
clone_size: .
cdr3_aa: CAISERIRANTEAFF
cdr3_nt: TGTGCCATCAGTGAAAGGATTCGGGCAAACACTGAAGCTTTCTTT

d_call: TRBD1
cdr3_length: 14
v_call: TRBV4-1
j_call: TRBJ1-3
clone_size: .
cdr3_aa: CASSQGRDRPSIYF
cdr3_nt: TGCGCCAGCAGCCAAGGGAGGGACAGGCCCTCAATATATTTT

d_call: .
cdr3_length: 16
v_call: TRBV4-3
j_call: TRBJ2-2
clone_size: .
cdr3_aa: CASSQDLGTRAGELFF
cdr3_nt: TGCGCCAGCAGCCAAGATCTGGGGACTCGAGCCGGGGAGCTGTTTTTT

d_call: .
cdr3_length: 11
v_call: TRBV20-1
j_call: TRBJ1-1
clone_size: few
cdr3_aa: CSARDRTEAFF
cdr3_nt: TGCAGTGCTAGAGATAGGACGGAAGCTTTCTTT

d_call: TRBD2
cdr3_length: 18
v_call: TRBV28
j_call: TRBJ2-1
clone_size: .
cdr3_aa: CASSLGWTSGSSYNEQFF
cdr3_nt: TGTGCCAGCAGTTTAGGTTGGACTAGCGGAAGCTCCTACAATGAGCAGTTCTTC

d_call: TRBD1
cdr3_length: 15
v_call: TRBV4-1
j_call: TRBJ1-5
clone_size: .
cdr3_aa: CASSQWTGGNQPQHF
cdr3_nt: TGCGCCAGCAGCCAATGGACAGGGGGCAATCAGCCCCAGCATTTT

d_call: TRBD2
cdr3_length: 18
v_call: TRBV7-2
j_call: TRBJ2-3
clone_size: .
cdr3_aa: CASSLWLTSGGSTDTQYF
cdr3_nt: TGTGCCAGCAGCTTATGGTTGACTAGCGGGGGTAGCACAGATACGCAGTATTTT

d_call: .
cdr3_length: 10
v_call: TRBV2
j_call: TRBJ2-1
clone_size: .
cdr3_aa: CAAFGNEQFF
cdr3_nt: TGTGCCGCTTTTGGCAATGAGCAGTTCTTC

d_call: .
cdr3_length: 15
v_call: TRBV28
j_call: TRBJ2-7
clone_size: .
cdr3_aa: CASCSLTSCSYEQYF
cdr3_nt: TGTGCCAGCTGCTCCTTGACTAGTTGTTCCTACGAGCAGTACTTC

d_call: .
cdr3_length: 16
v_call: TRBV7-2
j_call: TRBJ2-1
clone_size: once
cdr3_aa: CASSLPGGERRNEQFF
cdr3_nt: TGTGCCAGCAGCCTGCCCGGGGGTGAGCGGAGAAATGAGCAGTTCTTC

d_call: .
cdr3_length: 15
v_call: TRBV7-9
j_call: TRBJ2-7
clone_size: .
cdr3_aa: CASSLGPGRSYEQYF
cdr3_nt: TGTGCCAGCAGCTTAGGGCCTGGACGCTCCTACGAGCAGTACTTC

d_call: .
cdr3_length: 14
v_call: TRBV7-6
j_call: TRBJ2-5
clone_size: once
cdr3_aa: CASSSPGRLETQYF
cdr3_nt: TGTGCCAGCAGCTCCCCCGGCCGGTTAGAGACCCAGTACTTC

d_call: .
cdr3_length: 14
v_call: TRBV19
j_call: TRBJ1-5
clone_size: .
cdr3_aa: CASSLRQANQPQHF
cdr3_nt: TGTGCCAGTAGTCTCCGACAGGCTAATCAGCCCCAGCATTTT

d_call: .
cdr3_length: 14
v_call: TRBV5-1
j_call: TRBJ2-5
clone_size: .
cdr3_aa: CASGPGLPEETQYF
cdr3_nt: TGCGCCAGTGGGCCTGGGCTCCCAGAAGAGACCCAGTACTTC

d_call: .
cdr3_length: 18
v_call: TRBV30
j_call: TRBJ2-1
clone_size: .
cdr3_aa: CAWSSGASAISSNNEQFF
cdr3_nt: TGTGCCTGGAGTTCGGGCGCCTCCGCGATTTCCTCCAACAATGAGCAGTTCTTC

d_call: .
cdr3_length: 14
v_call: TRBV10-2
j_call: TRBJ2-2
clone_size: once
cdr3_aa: CASSELGGSGELFF
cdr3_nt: TGCGCCAGCAGTGAGCTGGGCGGTAGCGGGGAGCTGTTTTTT

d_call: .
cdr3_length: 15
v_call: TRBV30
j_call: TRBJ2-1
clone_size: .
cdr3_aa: CAWSLGSPDYNEQFF
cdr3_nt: TGTGCCTGGAGTCTGGGCAGCCCTGACTACAATGAGCAGTTCTTC

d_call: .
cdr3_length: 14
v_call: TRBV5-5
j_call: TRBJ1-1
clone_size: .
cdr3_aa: CASTPGGANTEAFF
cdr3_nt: TGTGCCAGCACCCCCGGGGGAGCGAACACTGAAGCTTTCTTT

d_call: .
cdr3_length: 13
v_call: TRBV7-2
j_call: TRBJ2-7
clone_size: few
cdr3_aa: CASSLVGLDEQYF
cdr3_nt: TGTGCCAGCAGCTTAGTAGGGCTCGACGAGCAGTACTTC

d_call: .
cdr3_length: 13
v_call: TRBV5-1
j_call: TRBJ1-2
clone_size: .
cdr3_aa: CASSLAFNYGYTF
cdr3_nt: TGCGCCAGCAGCTTGGCATTTAACTATGGCTACACCTTC

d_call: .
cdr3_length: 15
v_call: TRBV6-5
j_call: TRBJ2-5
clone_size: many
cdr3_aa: CASSYSAGSSETQYF
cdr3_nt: TGTGCCAGCAGTTACTCGGCCGGATCGTCGGAGACCCAGTACTTC

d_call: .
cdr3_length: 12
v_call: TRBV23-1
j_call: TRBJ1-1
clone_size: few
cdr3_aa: CASSLREAEAFF
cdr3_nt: TGCGCCAGCAGTCTTAGGGAGGCTGAAGCTTTCTTT

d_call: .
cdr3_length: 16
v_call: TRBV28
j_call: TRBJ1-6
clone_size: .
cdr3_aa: CASRRPGFSYNSPLHF
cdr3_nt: TGTGCCAGCAGACGGCCGGGGTTCTCCTATAATTCACCCCTCCACTTT

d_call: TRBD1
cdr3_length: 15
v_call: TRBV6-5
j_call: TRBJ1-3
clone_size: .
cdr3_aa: CASSNRGRTGNTIYF
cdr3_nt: TGTGCCAGCAGCAACAGGGGGCGAACTGGAAACACCATATATTTT

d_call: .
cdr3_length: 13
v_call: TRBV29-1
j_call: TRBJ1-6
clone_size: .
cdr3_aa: CSVAQGQGSPLHF
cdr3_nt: TGCAGCGTTGCGCAGGGGCAGGGTTCACCCCTCCACTTT

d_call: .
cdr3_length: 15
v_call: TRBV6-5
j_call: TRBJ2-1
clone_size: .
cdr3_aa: CASSETVWGYNEQFF
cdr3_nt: TGTGCCAGCAGCGAGACCGTCTGGGGCTACAATGAGCAGTTCTTC

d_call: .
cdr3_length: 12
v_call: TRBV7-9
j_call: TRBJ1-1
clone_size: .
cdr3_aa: CASSLWAAGAFF
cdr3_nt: TGTGCCAGCAGCTTATGGGCCGCCGGGGCTTTCTTT

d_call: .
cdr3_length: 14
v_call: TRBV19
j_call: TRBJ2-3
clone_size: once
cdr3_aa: CASRRTASTDTQYF
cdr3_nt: TGTGCCAGTAGGAGGACAGCTAGCACAGATACGCAGTATTTT

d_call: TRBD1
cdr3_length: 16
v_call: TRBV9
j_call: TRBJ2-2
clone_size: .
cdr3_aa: CASSPRTGGITGELFF
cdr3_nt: TGTGCCAGCAGCCCCCGGACAGGGGGGATCACCGGGGAGCTGTTTTTT

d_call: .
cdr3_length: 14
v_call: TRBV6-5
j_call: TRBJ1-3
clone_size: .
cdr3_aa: CASTGALSGNTIYF
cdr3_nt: TGTGCCAGCACGGGGGCCCTCTCTGGAAACACCATATATTTT

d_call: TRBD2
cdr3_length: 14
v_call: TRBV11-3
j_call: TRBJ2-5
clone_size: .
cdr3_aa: CASSVGGSGETQYF
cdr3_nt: TGTGCCAGCAGCGTCGGCGGGAGTGGAGAGACCCAGTACTTC

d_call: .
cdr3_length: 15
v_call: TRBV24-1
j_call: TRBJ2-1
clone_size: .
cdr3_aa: CATSDSENRGGEQFF
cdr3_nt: TGTGCCACCAGTGATTCCGAAAATAGGGGCGGTGAGCAGTTCTTC

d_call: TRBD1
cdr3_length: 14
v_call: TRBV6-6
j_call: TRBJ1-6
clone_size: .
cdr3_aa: CASSWDRDNSPLHF
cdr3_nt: TGTGCCAGCAGTTGGGACAGGGATAATTCACCCCTCCACTTT

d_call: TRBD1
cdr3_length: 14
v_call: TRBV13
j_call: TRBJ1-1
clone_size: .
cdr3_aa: CASSDRGRNTEAFF
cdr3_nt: TGTGCCAGCAGCGACAGGGGTAGAAACACTGAAGCTTTCTTT

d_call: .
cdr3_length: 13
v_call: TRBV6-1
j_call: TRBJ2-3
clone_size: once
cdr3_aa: CASSDFFTDTQYF
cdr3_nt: TGTGCCAGCAGTGATTTTTTCACAGATACGCAGTATTTT